These 3 T cell receptor beta chains originate from one sample sequenced in a study of cytomegalovirus exposure and HLA in healthy donors. PCR involved 60 Vbeta and 13 Jbeta primers. Profiled with immunoSEQ multiplex PCR; TCRdb holds only in-frame clones, not every one. The data show about 180,000 clones, with under 85% seen just once and more than 4% held by the top ten. Material for sequencing was PBMCs. These receptors came from a man aged 18 to 35 in good health and CMV-seronegative.

The V gene is TRBV27, the J gene TRBJ2-1; 11 bases line up with TRBD2. The V and J ends lost 5 bases and 9 bases, in that order; junction bases with no gene match: 12. From germline, CDR1 is MNHEY and CDR2 SMNVEV (reference sequence). The CDR3 consists of 16 residues. This chain's CDR3 is CASSPLGTSGISEQFF. The DNA of the CDR3 is TGTGCCAGCAGTCCCCTAGGGACTAGCGGTATCAGTGAGCAGTTCTTC.

The V call is TRBV28, the J call TRBJ2-1, with 7 nucleotides matching TRBD2. The CDR3 consists of 15 residues. CDR1 is MDHEN and CDR2 is SYDVKM in the germline V gene. V dropped 8 bases and J dropped 3; count of bases not matched to a gene: 10. DNA of the CDR3: TGTGCCAGCGAGAATTCCGGGACTAACTACAATGAGCAGTTCTTC. Translated: CASENSGTNYNEQFF.

This clone was counted a few times. The rearrangement uses TRBV4-3 and TRBJ2-7; 7 bases line up with TRBD1. This CDR3 contains 18 residues. Germline V gene lookup returns CDR1 LGHNA and CDR2 YSLEER. V gave up 1 base and J gave up 4 bases; unmatched junction bases: 16. The CDR3 protein is CASSQAYWGTVMSYEQYF. In DNA form, the CDR3 reads TGCGCCAGCAGCCAAGCCTACTGGGGGACAGTCATGAGTTACGAGCAGTACTTC.